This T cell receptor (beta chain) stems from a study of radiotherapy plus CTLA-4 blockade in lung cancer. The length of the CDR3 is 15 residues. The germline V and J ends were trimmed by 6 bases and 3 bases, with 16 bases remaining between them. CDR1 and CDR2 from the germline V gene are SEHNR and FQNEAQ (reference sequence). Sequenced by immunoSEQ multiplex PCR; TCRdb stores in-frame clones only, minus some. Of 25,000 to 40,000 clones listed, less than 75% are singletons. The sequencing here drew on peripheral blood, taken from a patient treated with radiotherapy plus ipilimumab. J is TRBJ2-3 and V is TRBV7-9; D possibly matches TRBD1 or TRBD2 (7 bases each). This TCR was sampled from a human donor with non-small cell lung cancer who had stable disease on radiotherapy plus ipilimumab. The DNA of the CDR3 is TGTGCCAGCAGGCTGGCCAGGGGGGGAACAGATACGCAGTATTTT. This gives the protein CASRLARGGTDTQYF.